These T cell receptor beta chains were read from a single sample in a study of blood T cell repertoires in COVID-19. The method was immunoSEQ multiplex PCR; TCRdb's version includes in-frame clones alone and lacks a portion of them. Of about 160,000 clones listed, approximately 81% are singletons. The sequenced sample was peripheral blood. Receptors were obtained from an elderly woman with active or convalescent COVID-19. Both conserved end residues are part of each CDR3. Each record gives: V gene, clone size, CDR3 protein. Clone size is not always given. Where it is, it says once, few, many or a class for expanded clones.

TRBV27 . CASSSYRLAGEETQYF
TRBV6-5 . CASSYSTGVVETQYF
TRBV2 . CASRQRGQTEAFF
TRBV2 . CATTGQPRSSPLHF
TRBV2 . CASTQQAEIWNTEAFF
TRBV6-5 . CASSYSGGQQFF
TRBV5-5 . CASSLRRGGVGGNTIYF
TRBV5-1 . CASSFITGAGVVNTEAFF
TRBV7-2 once CASSRGTGAYEQYF
TRBV4-1 . CASSRVRTGGSGANVLTF
TRBV19 . CASSILPVGLAGPNEQFF
TRBV5-1 . CASSNTAGGSYEQYF
TRBV7-3 few CASSPTGGITDTQYF
TRBV19 . CASRTSITGNTIYF
TRBV28 . CASSRTSDREQFF
TRBV30 . CAWSPRAGVSAEAFF
TRBV12-3/TRBV12-4 . CASSATGGTEAFF
TRBV6-1 few CASSGQLARGSNEQFF
TRBV6-5 once CASTGPNTDTQYF
TRBV29-1 . CSVEQTQGYEQYF
TRBV7-9 . CASSLVGGSNYGYTF
TRBV10-2 . CASSDQGQTTGELFF
TRBV29-1 . CSVDALADTEAFF
TRBV18 . CASSPRVRGSTDTQYF
TRBV30 . CAWRGGQGITEAFF
TRBV2 . CASRTGTEDEKLFF
TRBV2 . CASSNPNEQFF
TRBV5-1 . CASSLGRLAGSYNEQFF
TRBV9 . CASSVDRGSYEQYF
TRBV4-1 . CASTRGQQEQFF
TRBV28 few CASSLLSVRSIGYGYTF
TRBV6-5 . CASSTPGETGEQYF
TRBV5-1 . CASSLRLAGDTQYF
TRBV5-5 . CASSSWGDEAFF
TRBV18 . CASSHSRETQYF
TRBV3-1/TRBV3-2 once CASSQDLGASTDTQYF
TRBV5-4 . CASSLDQGPTPLHF
TRBV11-2 . CASSLMTGQGGGNTIYF
TRBV28 . CASSLNTGGTGELFF
TRBV7-2 . CASSAGLAGEFGTQYF
TRBV9 . CASSVGWTGYEQYF
TRBV2 . CASSRDRDRSNQPQHF
TRBV5-4 . CASSPNSGANTGELFF
TRBV6-1 . CASSELGRGPTNEKLFF
TRBV19 . CASTSGVGGIGEQFF
TRBV5-4 . CASSLPGDYGYTF
TRBV5-4 . CASSLPRGDYGYTF
TRBV9 . CASSRGLGNTIYF
TRBV6-4 . CASSADRNTEAFF